This TCR beta chain was sequenced for a study of cytomegalovirus exposure and HLA in healthy donors. Turning to this clone: Its specificity is not known.

The V gene's germline CDR1 is SGHVS and CDR2 FQNEAQ. Trimming took 1 base from V and 5 from J, leaving 21 bases between them. The CDR3 runs to 17 residues. General study points: Altogether, about 160 TCR beta chains were recorded as cytomegalovirus-associated. The study reported that TCR beta sequences accurately predicted HLA-A and HLA-B alleles in most subjects. Certain indistinguishable V segments, among them TRBV6-2 and TRBV6-3, were excluded.

PCR involved 60 Vbeta and 13 Jbeta primers. Repertoires were generated with immunoSEQ multiplex PCR, while TCRdb's copy carries only in-frame clones and drops some. The data show more than 100,000 clones, approximately 90% seen once. This receptor was taken from a woman in her twenties or thirties in good health and CMV-seronegative. The source material was PBMCs. This sequence joins TRBV7-8 and TRBJ2-7; possibly TRBD1 for D (6 bases). The CDR3 coding sequence is TGTGCCAGCAGCTTAGAGGCCCTCGACAGGCAGATCGACGAGCAGTACTTC. It encodes CASSLEALDRQIDEQYF.